These T cell receptor beta chains were read from a single sample in a study of graft-versus-host responses after intestinal transplantation. The antigens these receptors bind are not known. TCRdb keeps only in-frame clones here, not all; method: immunoSEQ multiplex PCR. The table has 90,000 to 150,000 clones, approximately 95% seen once. The sample here was unstimulated CD8+ T cells sorted from spleen or lymph node cells, taken before intestinal transplant. These receptors were taken from a human donor who received an intestinal transplant. The CDR3 runs from the conserved cysteine through the conserved F or W. The order of the fields is J gene, D gene, V gene, clone size, CDR3 DNA, CDR3 protein. D genes are given only for firm matches. Clone sizes are given selectively: once, few, many, or a class where the clone is expanded.

>TRBJ2-7|TRBD2|TRBV7-3|NA
TGTGCCAGCAGCAGTAGCGGGAACTCCTACGAGCAGTACTTC
CASSSSGNSYEQYF
>TRBJ1-5|NA|TRBV5-1|NA
TGCGCCAGCAGCCCAGGGAACAATCAGCCCCAGCATTTT
CASSPGNNQPQHF
>TRBJ1-5|TRBD1|TRBV27|NA
TGTGCCAGCAGACAGGGGTCTTCTTATCAGCCCCAGCATTTT
CASRQGSSYQPQHF
>TRBJ2-7|NA|TRBV9|NA
TGTGCCAGCAGCGTAGGGGACGGGACCTCCTACGAGCAGTACTTC
CASSVGDGTSYEQYF
>TRBJ1-4|TRBD1|TRBV27|NA
TGTGCCAGCAGTCCCCGACAGGGAGGTGAAAAACTGTTTTTT
CASSPRQGGEKLFF
>TRBJ1-3|TRBD1|TRBV28|NA
TGTGCCAGCAGTTTGGGACAGGCCTGGTCTGGAAACACCATATATTTT
CASSLGQAWSGNTIYF
>TRBJ1-5|NA|TRBV4-1|once
TGTGCCAGCAGCCAAGATGCGGGGAGCAATCAGCCCCAGCATTTT
CASSQDAGSNQPQHF
>TRBJ2-7|NA|TRBV9|NA
TGTGCCAGCAGCCTGGGTGGGACCTCCTACGAGCAGTACTTC
CASSLGGTSYEQYF
>TRBJ2-7|TRBD2|TRBV27|NA
TGTGCCAGCAGTTTAAGGACTAGCCCCTACGAGCAGTACTTC
CASSLRTSPYEQYF
>TRBJ2-2|NA|TRBV27|NA
TGTGCCAGCAGTTTTAATGTGGCGGGGCTGAACACCGGGGAGCTGTTTTTT
CASSFNVAGLNTGELFF
>TRBJ2-7|NA|TRBV5-1|NA
TGCGCCAGCAGCTTTTTCCAGGGCCCCTACGAGCAGTACTTC
CASSFFQGPYEQYF
>TRBJ2-7|NA|TRBV2|NA
TGTGCCAGCAGTGAACCAGGGAAGTACGAGCAGTACTTC
CASSEPGKYEQYF
>TRBJ2-7|NA|TRBV19|once
TGTGCCAGTAGTACTCCGGGACGCCCCTACGAGCAGTACTTC
CASSTPGRPYEQYF
>TRBJ2-2|NA|TRBV7-9|NA
TGTGCCAGCAGCGCCGCCCCGGTTTGGAGCGGGGAGCTGTTTTTT
CASSAAPVWSGELFF
>TRBJ1-5|NA|TRBV27|NA
TGTGCCAGCAGTTTATCGATTGGGGACGCCAACAACCAGCCCCAGCATTTT
CASSLSIGDANNQPQHF
>TRBJ1-3|TRBD1|TRBV5-6|NA
TGTGCCAGCAACCAGGGGGCCTCTGGAAACACCATATATTTT
CASNQGASGNTIYF
>TRBJ1-2|NA|TRBV30|NA
TGTGCCTGGACCAATGGGGGGAGGGGACATGGCTACACCTTC
CAWTNGGRGHGYTF
>TRBJ1-4|TRBD1|TRBV27|NA
TGTGCCAGCAGTCCCGGACAGGGGGCGGTTAAACTGTTTTTT
CASSPGQGAVKLFF
>TRBJ1-5|NA|TRBV28|NA
TGTGCCAGCAGTTATTCTTTGGTCAAGCCCCAGCATTTT
CASSYSLVKPQHF
>TRBJ2-7|NA|TRBV5-6|NA
TGTGCCAGCAGCTTGAAGGGCACATCCTACGAGCAGTACTTC
CASSLKGTSYEQYF
>TRBJ1-4|NA|TRBV7-9|few
TGTGCCAGCAGCTTCGGAGTGATTAATGAAAAACTGTTTTTT
CASSFGVINEKLFF
>TRBJ2-5|NA|TRBV7-2|few
TGTGCCAGCAGCTTACAAGCCCTAGCGCGGCAAGAGACCCAGTACTTC
CASSLQALARQETQYF
>TRBJ2-7|TRBD1|TRBV27|NA
TGTGCCAGCAGTTTAGGACAGGGCCTATCCTACGAGCAGTACTTC
CASSLGQGLSYEQYF
>TRBJ2-1|NA|TRBV7-3|NA
TGTGCCAGCAGTCTGGGGGTTGGGCTTGGTGAGCAGTTCTTC
CASSLGVGLGEQFF
>TRBJ2-7|TRBD2|TRBV11-2|NA
TGTGCCAGCAGCTTAGCGCCCGCGGGAGGGGGCAGGTACGAGCAGTACTTC
CASSLAPAGGGRYEQYF
>TRBJ1-5|NA|TRBV6-5|NA
TGTGCCAGCAGCCTCGCGGCAGGGTTGGCTCAGCCCCAGCATTTT
CASSLAAGLAQPQHF
>TRBJ1-2|NA|TRBV7-2|NA
TGTGCCAGCAGCTCCCAGGGATACGGCTACACCTTC
CASSSQGYGYTF
>TRBJ2-1|TRBD2|TRBV4-2|NA
TGTGCCAGCAGCCAGATAGCGGGAGGGTATTACAATGAGCAGTTCTTC
CASSQIAGGYYNEQFF
>TRBJ1-4|NA|TRBV4-2|NA
TGTGCCAGCAGCCAAGTCAATGAAAAACTGTTTTTT
CASSQVNEKLFF
>TRBJ1-1|NA|TRBV16|NA
TGTGCCAGCAGCCAATACGGGGGGAACACTGAAGCTTTCTTT
CASSQYGGNTEAFF
>TRBJ1-1|TRBD1|TRBV6-5|NA
TGTGCCAGCAGTTACTCGCCCGGACAGGTTGAAGCTTTCTTT
CASSYSPGQVEAFF
>TRBJ2-1|NA|TRBV9|NA
TGTGCCAGCAGCGTCTCTGGCGGGGTTTACAATGAGCAGTTCTTC
CASSVSGGVYNEQFF
>TRBJ1-2|NA|TRBV9|once
TGTGCCAGCAGCGTTGACACGTCCTATGGCTACACCTTC
CASSVDTSYGYTF
>TRBJ1-2|NA|TRBV7-2|NA
TGTGCCAGCAGCTTTTGGGGCGAGATGGGCTACACCTTC
CASSFWGEMGYTF
>TRBJ2-1|NA|TRBV6-5|NA
TGTGCCAGCAATTTCGGCAATGAGCAGTTCTTC
CASNFGNEQFF
>TRBJ2-5|NA|TRBV30|once
TGTGCCTGGAGTCAGCAGGGATGGGAGCAGTACTTC
CAWSQQGWEQYF
>TRBJ1-3|NA|TRBV28|NA
TGTGCCAGCAGCTTTGAGGGGAACGGAAACACCATATATTTT
CASSFEGNGNTIYF
>TRBJ2-1|NA|TRBV2|NA
TGTGCCAGCATAGCGATTATCAATGAGCAGTTCTTC
CASIAIINEQFF
>TRBJ2-2|NA|TRBV6-6|once
TGTGCCAGCAGTTACTCTATAACCGGGGAGCTGTTTTTT
CASSYSITGELFF
>TRBJ2-3|TRBD2|TRBV7-3|NA
TGTGCCAGCAGCTTAGACGGGAGGGTCACAGATACGCAGTATTTT
CASSLDGRVTDTQYF
>TRBJ2-1|NA|TRBV7-9|NA
TGTGCCAGCAGCTTAGCCGCTAGCGATTACAATGAGCAGTTCTTC
CASSLAASDYNEQFF
>TRBJ1-5|NA|TRBV30|NA
TGTGCCGTAGGGCGCGACGGTAGCAATCAGCCCCAGCATTTT
CAVGRDGSNQPQHF
>TRBJ2-7|NA|TRBV27|NA
TGTGCCAGCAGTTTATATGAGGGGGGGCAGGCCGCCGAGCAGTACTTC
CASSLYEGGQAAEQYF
>TRBJ2-1|TRBD2|TRBV5-1|NA
TGCGCCAGCAGCTTCAGGCGGGAGGGCCCCTACAATGAGCAGTTCTTC
CASSFRREGPYNEQFF
>TRBJ2-5|NA|TRBV2|NA
TGTGCCAGCAGTGATGGGAATGGGGAGACCCAGTACTTC
CASSDGNGETQYF
>TRBJ2-7|TRBD2|TRBV28|NA
TGTGCCAGCAGTTATTCCGGACTAGCGGGAATCTCCTACGAGCAGTACTTC
CASSYSGLAGISYEQYF
>TRBJ1-1|NA|TRBV5-5|NA
TGTGCCAGCAGCTTGTTCGCCGATTTGGTTACTGAAGCTTTCTTT
CASSLFADLVTEAFF
>TRBJ2-7|TRBD2|TRBV13|NA
TGTGCCAGCAGCCCGAGGACTAGCGGGAGGCGGGAGGTGCAGTACTTC
CASSPRTSGRREVQYF
>TRBJ1-5|TRBD1|TRBV6-5|NA
TGTGCCAGCAGTTACGTACAGGGGTCTCAGCCCCAGCATTTT
CASSYVQGSQPQHF
>TRBJ2-7|TRBD1|TRBV19|NA
TGTGCCAGTAGTGTAGGGACAGGGAACTACGAGCAGTACTTC
CASSVGTGNYEQYF
>TRBJ2-1|NA|TRBV19|NA
TGTGCCAGTAGTATTTCTGGGACTCACTACAATGAGCAGTTCTTC
CASSISGTHYNEQFF
>TRBJ2-2|NA|TRBV9|NA
TGTGCCAGCAGCGGGTGGGGCGGGAAAGACACCGGGGAGCTGTTTTTT
CASSGWGGKDTGELFF
>TRBJ1-2|TRBD1|TRBV6-5|NA
TGTGCCAGCAGTTACTCGGACAGGAACTATGGCTACACCTTC
CASSYSDRNYGYTF
>TRBJ1-2|TRBD1|TRBV7-8|NA
TGTGCCAGCAGCTTAGGGGGGGACAGGAGGGATGGCTACACCTTC
CASSLGGDRRDGYTF
>TRBJ2-4|NA|TRBV2|NA
TGTGCCAGCAGTGAGTGGGGGGGGCGCGGAAACATTCAGTACTTC
CASSEWGGRGNIQYF
>TRBJ2-7|TRBD1|TRBV6-5|NA
TGTGCCAGCAGTTACTCGACAGGGGCCTACGAGCAGTACTTC
CASSYSTGAYEQYF
>TRBJ2-5|NA|TRBV6-5|NA
TGTGCCAGCACCCCGGGCCCCCGGGAAGAGACCCAGTACTTC
CASTPGPREETQYF
>TRBJ1-5|NA|TRBV15|once
TGTGCCACCTCCTTCAGATTGACAGACAGCAATCAGCCCCAGCATTTT
CATSFRLTDSNQPQHF
>TRBJ2-5|TRBD2|TRBV9|NA
TGTGCCAGCAGCGCCGCGGGGGGAGGAGAGACCCAGTACTTC
CASSAAGGGETQYF